This passage covers 26 T cell receptor beta chains from one sample sequenced in a study of T-cell reconstitution after alpha-beta-depleted transplantation in children. Preparation of the TCRbeta library involved a method that used unique molecular identifiers. In TCRdb, the PCR reads were re-called with MiXCR into one record per CDR3 protein. The sample holds 500,000 or so distinct CDR3 sequences, 30% to 35% seen once. The source was PBMCs from the stem cell graft donor, collected from the stem cell graft. These TCRs come from a human donor who donated a stem cell graft to a child with aplastic anemia.

The chain couples TRBV6-1 to TRBJ1-1, with a tentative D call TRBD1 (6 bases). The CDR3 contains 17 residues. The V end lost 7 bases, the J end lost 1 base, and 22 bases lay between the germline ends. Germline CDR1 reads MNHNS; CDR2 reads SASEGT. The CDR3 is CASTKVGTYGGNTEAFF. CDR3 nucleotides: TGTGCCAGCACCAAGGTCGGGACATACGGGGGGAACACTGAAGCTTTCTTT.

V usage is TRBV10-1 and J usage is TRBJ1-1; D is undetermined. The CDR3 covers 16 residues. Trimming took 0 bases from V and 1 from J, leaving 12 bases between them. Germline assignment: CDR1 WNHNN and CDR2 SYGVQD (reference sequence). In nucleotides, the CDR3 is TGCGCCAGCAGTGAGTCGGGCAGACCTTCGAACACTGAAGCTTTCTTT. Its protein is CASSESGRPSNTEAFF.

The rearrangement uses TRBV5-1 and TRBJ2-7; D might be TRBD2 (5 bases). The CDR3 consists of 16 residues. Looked up from germline, CDR1 is SGHRS and CDR2 is YFSETQ. Trimming removed 0 bases from V and 1 base from J, with 14 bases in between. The CDR3 here is CASSLGSPAVSYEQYF. CDR3 sequence (DNA): TGCGCCAGCAGCTTGGGGTCCCCAGCGGTATCCTACGAGCAGTACTTC.

V usage is TRBV12-3 or TRBV12-4 and J usage is TRBJ2-1, with D unclear. This CDR3 contains 14 residues. V lost 4 bases and J lost 9, with 16 bases in between. The CDR3 coding sequence is TGTGCCAGCAGTTACTTATCAGAAGCGAGTGAGCAGTTCTTC. Encoded protein: CASSYLSEASEQFF.

The CDR3 DNA sequence: TGTGCCTGGAGCCCTTGGGAAGCAGCATACAATGAGCAGTTCTTC. Protein product: CAWSPWEAAYNEQFF. The gene calls are TRBV30 and TRBJ2-1; D gene unclear. Between the trimmed V and J ends, which lost 3 bases and 4 bases, there was a span of 16 bases. This CDR3 spans 15 amino acids. Per the germline V gene, CDR1 is GTSNPN and CDR2 is SVGIG (reference sequence).

This clonotype was counted between two and nine times. As DNA, the CDR3 is TGCAGTGCTAGATCCTCTAACGATGAAAAACTGTTTTTT. Encoded protein: CSARSSNDEKLFF. The chain recombines TRBV20-1 with TRBJ1-4; no clear D gene. The germline gives CDR1 DFQATT, CDR2 SNEGSKA (reference sequence). Trimming left V 2 bases short and J 6 bases short, with 10 bases between. The CDR3 loop spans 13 amino acids.

The sample holds many counts of this clonotype. This rearrangement joins TRBV7-2 to TRBJ2-6; D remains unclear. The ends were cut back, 1 base at V and 4 bases at J, with 17 bases in the middle. The CDR3 spans 18 residues. CDR1 is SGHTA, CDR2 FQGNSA, per germline. The CDR3 nucleotides are TGTGCCAGCAGCTTAGTCGTGCCGAGGAGACGGGGGGCCAACGTCCTGACTTTC. Protein product: CASSLVVPRRRGANVLTF.

The chain carries TRBV18 and TRBJ1-2; D unresolved. CDR1 is KGHSH and CDR2 is LQKENI in the germline V gene. V dropped 6 bases and J dropped 4 bases, with 18 bases sitting between them. This CDR3 comprises 15 residues. The CDR3 sequence: CASSPADEVGYGYTF. The CDR3 region has the DNA TGTGCCAGCTCCCCGGCCGACGAAGTTGGCTATGGCTACACCTTC.

The V call is TRBV20-1, the J call TRBJ2-7, with D perhaps TRBD2 (6 bases). CDR1 and CDR2 (germline): DFQATT, SNEGSKA (reference sequence). Trimming took 3 bases from V and 6 from J, leaving 18 bases between them. CDR3 length: 14 residues. The CDR3 loop reads CSASDGSRASEQYF. CDR3 sequence (DNA): TGCAGTGCTAGTGACGGGAGCAGGGCCAGCGAGCAGTACTTC.

In this sample, this clonotype turned up a few times. V and J are TRBV5-1 and TRBJ1-2, with D possibly being TRBD1 (6 bases). Germline V CDR1 and CDR2: SGHRS, YFSETQ. CDR3 size: 16 residues. V was shortened by 4 bases and J by 1 base, with 17 bases between the two germline ends. The CDR3 here is CASSPGGQNHNYGYTF. CDR3 bases: TGCGCCAGCAGCCCCGGGGGGCAGAACCATAACTATGGCTACACCTTC. Full variable domain (outside the CDR3, taken from reference TRBV5-1 and TRBJ1-2): KAGVTQTPRYLIKTRGQQVTLSCSPISGHRSVSWYQQTPGQGLQFLFEYFSETQRNKGNFPGRFSGRQFSNSRSEMNVSTLELGDSALYLCASSPGGQNHNYGYTFGSGTRLTVV.

This clonotype was detected a few times. DNA of the CDR3: TGCAGCGTTGCGTGGGGTCTGAACACTGAAGCTTTCTTT. This gives the protein CSVAWGLNTEAFF. The chain carries TRBV29-1 and TRBJ1-1; D not certain. The CDR3 has 13 residues. V was shortened by 4 bases and J by 0 bases, with 9 bases between the two germline ends. Germline CDR1 reads SQVTM; CDR2 reads ANQGSEA.

The genes are TRBV5-1 and TRBJ2-5; D is perhaps TRBD2 (6 bases). The V end was cut by 5 bases, the J end by 4 bases, with 24 bases between. The CDR3 totals 17 residues. CDR1 SGHRS and CDR2 YFSETQ come from the germline V gene. This CDR3 is CASSEDAGRKVRETQYF. As DNA, the CDR3 is TGCGCCAGCAGTGAGGATGCGGGAAGGAAAGTAAGAGAGACCCAGTACTTC.

The J gene is TRBJ1-3, the V gene TRBV5-4, with a tentative D call TRBD1 (5 bases). V was shortened by 2 bases and J by 0 bases, with 21 bases between the two germline ends. Germline V gene data show CDR1 as SGHNT and CDR2 as YYREEE (reference sequence). CDR3 length: 19 amino acids. CDR3 sequence: CASSLTGTSGIGSGNTIYF. CDR3 sequence (DNA): TGTGCCAGCAGCTTAACCGGGACTAGCGGAATCGGCTCTGGAAACACCATATATTTT.

This sequence joins TRBV7-2 and TRBJ2-7, with 7 bases fitting TRBD2. CDR1 and CDR2 (germline): SGHTA, FQGNSA. V lost 4 bases to trimming and J lost 6 bases; unmatched junction nucleotides: 12. The CDR3 sequence is 15 residues long. The CDR3 DNA sequence: TGTGCCAGCAGCTCAGACATCTCGGGAGGTCTCGAGCAGTACTTC. The encoded protein is CASSSDISGGLEQYF.

The chain carries TRBV6-2 or TRBV6-3 and TRBJ2-6; 10 bases align to TRBD2. CDR1 is MNHEY, CDR2 SVGEGT, per germline. The V and J ends lost 0 bases and 5 bases, in that order; junction bases with no gene match: 7. The CDR3 is 18 residues long. CDR3 region: CASSYSPSGSWRANVLTF. The CDR3, as DNA: TGTGCCAGCAGTTACTCGCCTAGCGGGAGCTGGCGGGCCAACGTCCTGACTTTC.

This sequence joins TRBV28 and TRBJ2-2, with D unclear. The CDR3 runs to 15 residues. V was trimmed by 5 bases and J by 5 bases, leaving 15 bases between them. Germline CDR1 is MDHEN and CDR2 is SYDVKM. This CDR3 is CASSPPGQPTGELFF. Here the CDR3 DNA reads TGTGCCAGCAGTCCTCCGGGCCAGCCTACCGGGGAGCTGTTTTTT.

This clonotype has just a few counts. The V gene is TRBV12-3 or TRBV12-4, the J gene TRBJ1-5; D unresolved. The CDR3 is 16 amino acids. Trimming shortened V by 5 bases and J by 0 bases, and 14 bases separated the two germline ends. CDR3 DNA: TGTGCCAGCAGTCCCCAAGATCTGGATAGCAATCAGCCCCAGCATTTT. Its translation is CASSPQDLDSNQPQHF.

The chain couples TRBV5-1 to TRBJ1-5; perhaps TRBD1 as D (6 bases). The CDR3 sequence is 19 residues long. Per germline, CDR1 SGHRS and CDR2 YFSETQ. The ends were cut back, 3 bases at V and 3 bases at J, with 25 bases in the middle. CDR3 nucleotide sequence: TGCGCCAGCAGCTGGGGACCTACTATGTCGGACAGTACCAATCAGCCCCAGCATTTT. This translates into CASSWGPTMSDSTNQPQHF.

In its sample, this clonotype was seen a few times. The chain combines TRBV20-1 with TRBJ1-1, with D perhaps matching TRBD1 (6 bases). The germline V gene encodes CDR1 DFQATT and CDR2 SNEGSKA (reference sequence). The length of the CDR3 is 15 residues. Trimming stripped 0 bases from V and 5 bases from J, with 16 bases between. CDR3 amino acids: CSARDQGTSKTEAFF. CDR3 bases: TGCAGTGCTAGAGATCAGGGGACGTCCAAAACTGAAGCTTTCTTT.

The chain employs TRBV20-1 and TRBJ2-1, with 7 bases matching TRBD2. The CDR3 sequence is 13 residues long. The germline CDR1 and CDR2 sequences are DFQATT and SNEGSKA (reference sequence). After removal of 7 bases from V and 4 bases from J, the junction contained 7 bases not matched to a gene. In DNA, the CDR3 is TGCAGTGTAGGCGGGAGCCTATACAATGAGCAGTTCTTC. Residues: CSVGGSLYNEQFF.

The genes are TRBV11-3 and TRBJ2-1; TRBD2 is a possible D gene (6 bases). The ends were cut back, 2 bases at V and 8 bases at J, with 10 bases in the middle. The CDR3 runs 13 residues. Germline loops: CDR1 SGHNT, CDR2 YENEEA. CDR3 residues: CASSLPGDHEQFF. DNA of the CDR3: TGTGCCAGCAGCTTACCGGGAGATCATGAGCAGTTCTTC.

Ten or more counts support this clonotype. This rearrangement joins TRBV20-1 to TRBJ2-1; D tentatively fits TRBD1 or TRBD2 (5 bases each). Looked up from germline, CDR1 is DFQATT and CDR2 is SNEGSKA (reference sequence). This CDR3 contains 16 residues. Deletions cut 1 base from V and 3 bases from J, with 16 bases between. The chain's CDR3 is CSARATGAASYNEQFF. CDR3 bases: TGCAGTGCTAGAGCCACAGGAGCGGCGAGCTACAATGAGCAGTTCTTC.

The chain recombines TRBV6-5 with TRBJ2-1; 9 bases are shared with TRBD2. The germline gives CDR1 MNHEY, CDR2 SVGAGI. The CDR3 is 18 amino acids. V dropped 0 bases and J dropped 0; count of bases not matched to a gene: 6. The CDR3 bases are TGTGCCAGCAGTTACTCGACGCGGGGGGGACTCTCCTACAATGAGCAGTTCTTC. Protein sequence: CASSYSTRGGLSYNEQFF.

The chain is built from TRBV15 and TRBJ2-2; possibly TRBD2 for D (5 bases). CDR1 is LNHNV and CDR2 is YYDKDF in the germline V gene (reference sequence). Trimming removed 3 bases from V and 1 base from J, with 12 bases in between. The CDR3 has 16 residues. The CDR3 region is CATSSRDRGNTGELFF. The CDR3 nucleotides read TGTGCCACCAGCAGTCGGGATCGTGGGAACACCGGGGAGCTGTTTTTT.

The chain joins TRBV28 to TRBJ2-3; 7 nucleotides line up with TRBD2. The CDR3 runs 17 residues. Trimming at V came to 5 bases and at J to 2 bases, leaving 13 bases not matched to a gene. Germline V gene data show CDR1 as MDHEN and CDR2 as SYDVKM. CDR3 in amino acids: CASSPWGQRDTTDTQYF. CDR3 DNA: TGTGCCAGCAGTCCCTGGGGTCAGCGGGATACCACAGATACGCAGTATTTT.

The V gene is TRBV19, the J gene TRBJ1-1; 8 positions agree with TRBD1. V was pared by 5 bases and J by 1 base, with 6 bases of the junction left unmatched. Germline loops: CDR1 LNHDA, CDR2 SQIVND (reference sequence). The CDR3 totals 15 residues. For the CDR3, the DNA is TGTGCCAGTAGTTGGCCGGGACAGGCGAACACTGAAGCTTTCTTT. Amino acid sequence: CASSWPGQANTEAFF.